Listed below are T cell receptor beta chains from one sample, sequenced in a study of human T cells and chemical hapten exposure. MiXCR, run by TCRdb on the RACE reads, gives a single entry per CDR3 protein. The sample has about 53,000 distinct CDR3 sequences, roughly a tenth seen once. Specimen: whole blood, collected in connection with sensitization to the hapten diphenylcyclopropenone (DPC). Every receptor here comes from a man in his forties with alopecia areata. Some clones in this sample may be carry-over from other donors' samples. CDR3s include the opening cysteine and the closing phenylalanine or tryptophan. D genes are given only for firm matches. Rows give clone size only sometimes, using once, few, many, or a class for an expanded clone.

d_call	v_call	clone_size	j_call	cdr3_aa	cdr3_nt
NA	TRBV20-1	few	TRBJ2-1	CSGLAGNEQFF	TGCAGTGGTTTAGCCGGCAATGAGCAGTTCTTC
NA	TRBV20-1	NA	TRBJ1-5	CSARDSNQPQHF	TGCAGTGCTAGGGACAGCAATCAGCCCCAGCATTTT
TRBD2	TRBV24-1	NA	TRBJ2-1	CATSDTGLAGVEQFF	TGTGCCACCAGTGACACGGGACTAGCGGGAGTAGAGCAGTTCTTC
NA	TRBV19	NA	TRBJ1-1	CASSIDLGTEAFF	TGTGCCAGTAGTATAGATCTCGGCACTGAAGCTTTCTTT
TRBD2	TRBV4-3	NA	TRBJ2-1	CASSQDSSTSGLPNEQFF	TGCGCCAGCAGCCAAGACTCCTCGACTAGCGGACTCCCTAATGAGCAGTTCTTC
TRBD2	TRBV9	few	TRBJ2-3	CASSVLAGGPADTQYF	TGTGCCAGCAGCGTACTAGCGGGAGGGCCCGCAGATACGCAGTATTTT
TRBD2	TRBV20-1	many	TRBJ2-1	CSARDQGGSVNEQFF	TGCAGTGCTAGAGATCAGGGCGGGAGCGTGAATGAGCAGTTCTTC
NA	TRBV6-5	many	TRBJ1-1	CASSPIGRNTEAFF	TGTGCCAGCAGTCCCATAGGACGGAACACTGAAGCTTTCTTT
TRBD2	TRBV3-1	NA	TRBJ2-1	CASSQDRTSGSRGYNEQFF	TGTGCCAGCAGCCAAGATCGTACTAGCGGGAGTCGGGGCTACAATGAGCAGTTCTTC
NA	TRBV4-3	NA	TRBJ2-7	CASSQAGAGSEQYF	TGCGCCAGCAGCCAAGCTGGGGCGGGATCCGAGCAGTACTTC
TRBD1	TRBV5-6	many	TRBJ1-4	CASSDRGPATNEKLFF	TGTGCCAGCTCCGACAGGGGTCCTGCAACTAATGAAAAACTGTTTTTT
NA	TRBV19	few	TRBJ2-1	CASSIMAGNNEQFF	TGTGCCAGTAGTATCATGGCGGGAAATAATGAGCAGTTCTTC
TRBD2	TRBV7-3	few	TRBJ2-5	CASSLKAGTSGSHQETQYF	TGTGCCAGCAGCTTAAAGGCGGGGACTAGCGGGAGCCACCAAGAGACCCAGTACTTC
NA	TRBV19	NA	TRBJ1-2	CASSWGRDGYTF	TGTGCCAGTAGTTGGGGCAGGGACGGCTACACCTTC
NA	TRBV20-1	many	TRBJ2-7	CSAPPPRGAYEQYF	TGCAGTGCTCCCCCCCCGAGAGGAGCCTACGAGCAGTACTTC
NA	TRBV6-1	few	TRBJ2-1	CASSAPRLAAHNEQFF	TGTGCCAGCAGTGCCCCACGGCTAGCAGCACACAATGAGCAGTTCTTC
TRBD2	TRBV7-6	many	TRBJ2-2	CASSQRLAGGRHTGELFF	TGTGCCAGCAGCCAACGGCTAGCGGGAGGGCGCCACACCGGGGAGCTGTTTTTT
NA	TRBV20-1	many	TRBJ2-7	CSASPGTAVFKQYF	TGCAGTGCCAGCCCTGGGACCGCGGTGTTCAAGCAGTACTTC
NA	TRBV12-3/TRBV12-4	NA	TRBJ1-3	CASREAGNTIYF	TGTGCCAGCAGAGAGGCTGGAAACACCATATATTTT
TRBD2	TRBV7-2	many	TRBJ2-2	CASSSSGLAGNTGELFF	TGTGCCAGCAGCTCATCCGGACTAGCGGGCAACACCGGGGAGCTGTTTTTT
TRBD2	TRBV9	many	TRBJ2-1	CASSVAPQTSGRNEQFF	TGTGCCAGCAGCGTAGCCCCCCAGACTAGCGGGAGGAATGAGCAGTTCTTC
NA	TRBV19	few	TRBJ2-1	CASSTGEGSKVEQFF	TGTGCCAGTAGCACGGGAGAGGGCAGTAAAGTTGAGCAGTTCTTC
TRBD1	TRBV20-1	few	TRBJ2-1	CSARDHPTGGQQDEQFF	TGCAGTGCTAGAGACCACCCGACAGGGGGTCAGCAAGATGAGCAGTTCTTC
NA	TRBV6-6	few	TRBJ2-1	CASSPIPAVMYNEQFF	TGTGCCAGCAGCCCGATACCAGCGGTTATGTACAATGAGCAGTTCTTC
NA	TRBV27	NA	TRBJ1-1	CASSPLGGSMNTEAFF	TGTGCCAGCAGTCCATTGGGGGGGTCCATGAACACTGAAGCTTTCTTT
NA	TRBV28	many	TRBJ2-1	CASRNPLSYNEQFF	TGTGCCAGCAGAAACCCCCTCTCCTACAATGAGCAGTTCTTC
NA	TRBV7-2	many	TRBJ2-3	CARQADWGRGSPDTQYF	TGTGCCAGGCAGGCTGACTGGGGTCGGGGGTCCCCAGATACGCAGTATTTT
NA	TRBV6-5	NA	TRBJ1-5	CASSPGGSLHF	TGTGCCAGCAGCCCCGGAGGGTCCCTGCATTTT
TRBD2	TRBV13	many	TRBJ2-7	CASSLAAGGLSEQYF	TGTGCCAGCAGCTTGGCAGCGGGAGGGCTTTCCGAGCAGTACTTC
NA	TRBV19	many	TRBJ2-6	CASSISGSGANVLTF	TGTGCCAGTAGTATATCGGGGTCTGGGGCCAACGTCCTGACTTTC
NA	TRBV18	NA	TRBJ2-5	CASSPGQTQETQYF	TGTGCCAGCTCACCAGGACAGACCCAAGAGACCCAGTACTTC
TRBD1	TRBV5-6	NA	TRBJ2-1	CASSWDRVKDEQFF	TGTGCCAGCAGCTGGGACAGGGTTAAGGATGAGCAGTTCTTC
NA	TRBV19	few	TRBJ2-3	CASSKGSPDTQYF	TGTGCCAGTAGTAAGGGAAGTCCAGATACGCAGTATTTT
NA	TRBV15	many	TRBJ2-1	CATSRDRSAIYNEQFF	TGTGCCACCAGCAGAGATAGAAGCGCCATCTACAATGAGCAGTTCTTC
NA	TRBV18	NA	TRBJ2-1	CASSPGGAVYNEQFF	TGTGCCAGCTCACCAGGAGGGGCGGTATACAATGAGCAGTTCTTC
NA	TRBV11-2	many	TRBJ1-5	CASSLADSNQPQHF	TGTGCCAGCAGCTTAGCTGACAGCAATCAGCCCCAGCATTTT
TRBD1	TRBV3-1	NA	TRBJ1-3	CASSQVSGGPGNTIYF	TGTGCCAGCAGCCAAGTGTCAGGGGGCCCTGGAAACACCATATATTTT
NA	TRBV21-1	NA	TRBJ1-5	CASSKGQKYNQPQHF	TGTGCCAGCAGCAAGGGACAGAAATACAATCAGCCCCAGCATTTT
TRBD1	TRBV6-6	NA	TRBJ2-7	CASSYGTGAGGEQYF	TGTGCCAGCAGTTACGGGACAGGGGCTGGGGGCGAGCAGTACTTC
TRBD2	TRBV28	NA	TRBJ2-7	CASSLQAGADEQYF	TGTGCCAGCAGTTTGCAAGCGGGAGCTGACGAGCAGTACTTC
TRBD1	TRBV29-1	NA	TRBJ1-1	CSVRTGTEAFF	TGCAGCGTTCGGACAGGGACTGAAGCTTTCTTT
NA	TRBV5-1	few	TRBJ1-2	CASSAPGPHVGYTF	TGCGCCAGCAGCGCCCCGGGACCACACGTTGGCTACACCTTC
TRBD2	TRBV20-1	NA	TRBJ2-7	CSASSGIGEQYF	TGCAGTGCTAGTAGCGGGATTGGGGAGCAGTACTTC
NA	TRBV27	few	TRBJ1-1	CASSSEAFTGNTEAFF	TGTGCCAGCAGTTCCGAAGCTTTCACGGGTAACACTGAAGCTTTCTTT
NA	TRBV5-1	NA	TRBJ2-3	CASSLAMRGPGVVGTDTQYF	TGCGCCAGCAGCTTGGCCATGAGGGGACCGGGGGTAGTGGGCACAGATACGCAGTATTTT
NA	TRBV7-9	NA	TRBJ1-1	CASKTPDQLTEAFF	TGTGCCAGCAAAACACCGGACCAGCTAACTGAAGCTTTCTTT
NA	TRBV10-2	many	TRBJ1-2	CASSQQGYGYTF	TGCGCCAGCAGTCAACAGGGCTATGGCTACACCTTC
NA	TRBV6-2/TRBV6-3	few	TRBJ2-5	CASSFPLETQYF	TGTGCCAGCTCCTTTCCTCTAGAGACCCAGTACTTC
TRBD2	TRBV7-2	many	TRBJ2-7	CASSSSGRASYEQYF	TGTGCCAGCAGCTCAAGCGGGAGGGCCAGCTACGAGCAGTACTTC
NA	TRBV7-9	many	TRBJ2-1	CASSFDPYNEQFF	TGTGCCAGCAGCTTCGACCCCTACAATGAGCAGTTCTTC
NA	TRBV28	NA	TRBJ2-3	CASSRGPRTDTQYF	TGTGCCAGCAGCCGAGGTCCTCGCACAGATACGCAGTATTTT
TRBD2	TRBV19	NA	TRBJ2-1	CASSIWGSGDNNEQFF	TGTGCCAGTAGTATATGGGGTAGCGGGGATAACAATGAGCAGTTCTTC
TRBD2	TRBV7-3	NA	TRBJ2-2	CASSPGEGTGELFF	TGTGCCAGCAGCCCGGGGGAGGGCACCGGGGAGCTGTTTTTT
NA	TRBV12-3/TRBV12-4	few	TRBJ1-3	CASSLGQGLGNTIYF	TGTGCCAGCAGTTTAGGGCAGGGGCTAGGAAACACCATATATTTT
NA	TRBV12-3/TRBV12-4	many	TRBJ1-5	CASRLTVISNQPQHF	TGTGCCAGCAGGTTGACAGTGATAAGCAATCAGCCCCAGCATTTT
NA	TRBV6-5	NA	TRBJ2-1	CASSHGVHNEQFF	TGTGCCAGCAGCCACGGGGTTCACAATGAGCAGTTCTTC
NA	TRBV7-3	NA	TRBJ2-2	CASSLNSYTGELFF	TGTGCCAGCAGCTTAAACTCCTACACCGGGGAGCTGTTTTTT
NA	TRBV10-3	few	TRBJ1-3	CATYSGNTIYF	TGTGCCACCTACTCTGGAAACACCATATATTTT